The rows below give T cell receptor beta chains drawn from one sample of a study of cytomegalovirus exposure and HLA in healthy donors. Here immunoSEQ multiplex PCR was the method, and the copy in TCRdb shows in-frame clones only, minus some. The sample shows 75,000 to 90,000 clones, 90% to 96% of them seen only once. The material sequenced was PBMCs. These receptors came from a man aged 18-30 years in good health and CMV-seropositive. CDR3s include the opening cysteine and the closing phenylalanine or tryptophan. A D gene is named only where the DNA matches it firmly.

d_gene: NA
v_gene: TRBV4-1
j_gene: TRBJ1-1
CDR3aa: CASSPRSTGNTEAFF

d_gene: NA
v_gene: TRBV10-3
j_gene: TRBJ2-7
CDR3aa: CAISEITGAAYEQYF

d_gene: TRBD1
v_gene: TRBV29-1
j_gene: TRBJ2-6
CDR3aa: CSVGGQGAAGANVLTF

d_gene: NA
v_gene: TRBV29-1
j_gene: TRBJ1-1
CDR3aa: CSVEDMTGGLLNTEAFF

d_gene: NA
v_gene: TRBV28
j_gene: TRBJ2-7
CDR3aa: CASSGVSDSYEQYF

d_gene: TRBD1
v_gene: TRBV6-5
j_gene: TRBJ1-5
CDR3aa: CASSRGQGHQPQHF

d_gene: TRBD2
v_gene: TRBV7-2
j_gene: TRBJ2-7
CDR3aa: CASAAGGPPNEQYF

d_gene: NA
v_gene: TRBV10-2
j_gene: TRBJ1-5
CDR3aa: CASSATAGSRQPQHF

d_gene: TRBD1
v_gene: TRBV19
j_gene: TRBJ1-1
CDR3aa: CASSPSGQPGPEAFF

d_gene: TRBD1
v_gene: TRBV5-1
j_gene: TRBJ1-5
CDR3aa: CASSSGQGRQPQHF

d_gene: TRBD1
v_gene: TRBV7-8
j_gene: TRBJ2-1
CDR3aa: CASSQWTGKSSYNEQFF

d_gene: TRBD1
v_gene: TRBV7-9
j_gene: TRBJ1-4
CDR3aa: CASSLLGGETNEKLFF

d_gene: TRBD2
v_gene: TRBV4-1
j_gene: TRBJ2-3
CDR3aa: CASTEAAGGQDTQYF

d_gene: TRBD1
v_gene: TRBV27
j_gene: TRBJ2-1
CDR3aa: CASSVVGTGGYNEQFF

d_gene: TRBD1
v_gene: TRBV9
j_gene: TRBJ2-2
CDR3aa: CASSVGGQGAGELFF

d_gene: TRBD2
v_gene: TRBV19
j_gene: TRBJ2-7
CDR3aa: CASTQGVAGVSEQYF

d_gene: TRBD2
v_gene: TRBV4-2
j_gene: TRBJ2-5
CDR3aa: CASSQKRLAGGVTQYF

d_gene: NA
v_gene: TRBV9
j_gene: TRBJ1-1
CDR3aa: CASSPDPGMNTEAFF

d_gene: NA
v_gene: TRBV5-1
j_gene: TRBJ2-1
CDR3aa: CASSLGPGEADNEQFF

d_gene: NA
v_gene: TRBV11-1
j_gene: TRBJ2-7
CDR3aa: CASSLGVSYEQYF

d_gene: NA
v_gene: TRBV6-5
j_gene: TRBJ2-3
CDR3aa: CASSYSPAPSTDTQYF

d_gene: NA
v_gene: TRBV6-1
j_gene: TRBJ2-5
CDR3aa: CASSEVGQTQYF

d_gene: TRBD1
v_gene: TRBV28
j_gene: TRBJ2-7
CDR3aa: CASSTGQGYEQYF

d_gene: NA
v_gene: TRBV30
j_gene: TRBJ2-1
CDR3aa: CAWNPRASYNEQFF

d_gene: NA
v_gene: TRBV5-1
j_gene: TRBJ2-3
CDR3aa: CASKGVPSTDTQYF

d_gene: NA
v_gene: TRBV28
j_gene: TRBJ2-7
CDR3aa: CATTGSLGSYEQYF

d_gene: TRBD2
v_gene: TRBV4-2
j_gene: TRBJ2-7
CDR3aa: CASSPQPYSAGAEQYF

d_gene: NA
v_gene: TRBV25-1
j_gene: TRBJ2-1
CDR3aa: CASSESGRPNEQFF

d_gene: NA
v_gene: TRBV10-1
j_gene: TRBJ2-3
CDR3aa: CASSEGGGVGDTQYF

d_gene: NA
v_gene: TRBV6-1
j_gene: TRBJ1-4
CDR3aa: CASSVTGPEVEKLFF

d_gene: NA
v_gene: TRBV7-9
j_gene: TRBJ2-7
CDR3aa: CASSPPHRPYEQYF

d_gene: NA
v_gene: TRBV6-1
j_gene: TRBJ1-1
CDR3aa: CATLFMNTEAFF

d_gene: TRBD2
v_gene: TRBV9
j_gene: TRBJ2-7
CDR3aa: CASSVVAGGPHEQYF

d_gene: NA
v_gene: TRBV15
j_gene: TRBJ2-6
CDR3aa: CATSTRFQVSGANVLTF

d_gene: TRBD1
v_gene: TRBV9
j_gene: TRBJ1-1
CDR3aa: CASSLDGQGGPRAPEAFF

d_gene: TRBD1
v_gene: TRBV9
j_gene: TRBJ2-2
CDR3aa: CASSASGTGYSGELFF

d_gene: NA
v_gene: TRBV19
j_gene: TRBJ2-7
CDR3aa: CASSIGRELTYEQYF

d_gene: NA
v_gene: TRBV9
j_gene: TRBJ2-2
CDR3aa: CASSVGTAAGELFF

d_gene: NA
v_gene: TRBV7-9
j_gene: TRBJ1-2
CDR3aa: CASSLPNREGGYTF

d_gene: NA
v_gene: TRBV2
j_gene: TRBJ2-3
CDR3aa: CASMGLVSTDTQYF

d_gene: TRBD1
v_gene: TRBV9
j_gene: TRBJ2-7
CDR3aa: CASSRDQQGPDEQYF

d_gene: NA
v_gene: TRBV27
j_gene: TRBJ2-1
CDR3aa: CASSSYAGSNEQFF

d_gene: TRBD1
v_gene: TRBV19
j_gene: TRBJ2-7
CDR3aa: CASSDPGTAFYEQYF

d_gene: NA
v_gene: TRBV19
j_gene: TRBJ1-5
CDR3aa: CASSIGRQERYSNQPQHF

d_gene: NA
v_gene: TRBV4-1
j_gene: TRBJ2-7
CDR3aa: CASSQVIAGDYEQYF

d_gene: TRBD2
v_gene: TRBV7-8
j_gene: TRBJ2-3
CDR3aa: CASRGLAGYSTDTQYF

d_gene: NA
v_gene: TRBV30
j_gene: TRBJ1-1
CDR3aa: CACGQLNTEAFF

d_gene: NA
v_gene: TRBV16
j_gene: TRBJ1-5
CDR3aa: CASSLMGLPGQPQHF

d_gene: TRBD1
v_gene: TRBV30
j_gene: TRBJ2-1
CDR3aa: CAWDRGLYNEQFF

d_gene: TRBD1
v_gene: TRBV18
j_gene: TRBJ2-7
CDR3aa: CASSPGQGYYEQYF

d_gene: TRBD1
v_gene: TRBV28
j_gene: TRBJ2-2
CDR3aa: CASSSEPGQGAAGELFF

d_gene: NA
v_gene: TRBV27
j_gene: TRBJ2-1
CDR3aa: CASSLSSGNEQFF

d_gene: TRBD1
v_gene: TRBV14
j_gene: TRBJ2-7
CDR3aa: CASSRQGDLWEQYF

d_gene: TRBD1
v_gene: TRBV6-5
j_gene: TRBJ2-1
CDR3aa: CATNFGQGAYNEQFF

d_gene: TRBD1
v_gene: TRBV6-1
j_gene: TRBJ1-4
CDR3aa: CASSTGTGGEKLFF

d_gene: TRBD2
v_gene: TRBV19
j_gene: TRBJ2-1
CDR3aa: CASAIGYSGISEQFF

d_gene: TRBD2
v_gene: TRBV7-2
j_gene: TRBJ2-7
CDR3aa: CASSPLAGGYEQYF

d_gene: TRBD2
v_gene: TRBV28
j_gene: TRBJ2-7
CDR3aa: CASSPHSGTSSYEQYF

d_gene: NA
v_gene: TRBV7-6
j_gene: TRBJ2-3
CDR3aa: CASSRRGGTDTQYF

d_gene: TRBD2
v_gene: TRBV7-9
j_gene: TRBJ2-3
CDR3aa: CASSLPTSGGSTDTQYF